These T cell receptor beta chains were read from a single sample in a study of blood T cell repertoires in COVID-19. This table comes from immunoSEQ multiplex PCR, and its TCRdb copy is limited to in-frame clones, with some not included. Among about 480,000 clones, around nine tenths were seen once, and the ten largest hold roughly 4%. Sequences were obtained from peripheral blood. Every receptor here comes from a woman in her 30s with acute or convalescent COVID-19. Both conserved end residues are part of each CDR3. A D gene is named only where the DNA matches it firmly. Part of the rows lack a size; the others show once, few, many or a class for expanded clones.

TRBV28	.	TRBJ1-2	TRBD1	CASSLWGTGGPGYTF	TGTGCCAGCAGTTTATGGGGGACAGGAGGGCCGGGCTACACCTTC
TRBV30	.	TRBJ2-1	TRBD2	CAWSVRTLAGKNNEQFF	TGTGCCTGGAGTGTCCGGACACTAGCGGGGAAAAACAATGAGCAGTTCTTC
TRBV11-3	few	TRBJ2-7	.	CASSPRGSSYEQYF	TGTGCCAGCAGCCCCCGGGGGTCGTCCTACGAGCAGTACTTC
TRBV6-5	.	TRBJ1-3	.	CASSLQLEDTIYF	TGTGCCAGCAGCCTTCAACTCGAGGACACCATATATTTT
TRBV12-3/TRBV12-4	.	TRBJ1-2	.	CASSLGGKAGYTF	TGTGCCAGCAGTTTAGGCGGGAAGGCTGGCTACACCTTC
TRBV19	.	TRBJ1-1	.	CASSPGAEAFF	TGTGCCAGTAGCCCAGGGGCTGAAGCTTTCTTT
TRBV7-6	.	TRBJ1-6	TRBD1	CASSPGRGRYNSPLHF	TGTGCCAGCAGCCCAGGCAGGGGGAGATATAATTCACCCCTCCACTTT
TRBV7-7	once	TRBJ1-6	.	CASSLGERVWETEDSSPLHF	TGTGCCAGCAGCTTAGGGGAGAGGGTTTGGGAGACGGAGGACTCCTCACCCCTCCACTTT
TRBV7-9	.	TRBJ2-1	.	CASSLGLAYNEQFF	TGTGCCAGCAGCTTAGGTCTGGCATACAATGAGCAGTTCTTC
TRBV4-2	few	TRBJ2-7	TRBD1	CASSLTGDEQYF	TGTGCCAGCAGCCTGACAGGGGACGAGCAGTACTTC
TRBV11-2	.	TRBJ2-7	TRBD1	CASSPNTGVGEQYF	TGTGCCAGCAGCCCCAATACAGGGGTCGGCGAGCAGTACTTC
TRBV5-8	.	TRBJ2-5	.	CASSLVVRKETQYF	TGTGCCAGCAGCTTGGTGGTCAGGAAAGAGACCCAGTACTTC
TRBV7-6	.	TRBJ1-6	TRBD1	CASSRDSYNSPLHF	TGTGCCAGCAGCCGGGACAGCTATAATTCACCCCTCCACTTT
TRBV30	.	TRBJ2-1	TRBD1	CAWSHPTGTGWWNEQFF	TGTGCCTGGAGTCACCCGACCGGGACAGGCTGGTGGAATGAGCAGTTCTTC
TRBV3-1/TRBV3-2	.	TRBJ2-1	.	CASSHNGGNEQFF	TGTGCCAGCAGCCACAACGGCGGCAATGAGCAGTTCTTC
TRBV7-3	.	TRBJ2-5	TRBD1	CASSLDRAETQYF	TGTGCCAGCAGCTTAGACAGGGCGGAGACCCAGTACTTC
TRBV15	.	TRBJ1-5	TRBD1	CATSRPGQDNQPQHF	TGTGCCACCAGCAGACCTGGACAGGACAATCAGCCCCAGCATTTT